This T cell receptor (beta chain) was captured in a study of monozygotic twins with inflammatory bowel disease. Study-wide results and caveats: The data offered no way to tell different T cell subtypes apart. Clonotype overlap with others was lower in IBD patients than in healthy twins, a difference that was greatest with disease activity.

Note on this clonotype: What it binds is unknown.

CDR1 SGHRS and CDR2 YFSETQ come from the germline V gene. The length of the CDR3 is 14 residues. cDNA synthesis was performed in eight separate reactions for each sample. The study subjected TCRalpha and TCRbeta cDNA to two nested PCRs of approximately 17 and 9 cycles. TCRdb reanalyzed the 5' RACE reads, giving one entry per CDR3 protein sequence and no DNA. Recorded here are some 450,000 distinct CDR3 sequences; the top ten clones represent 2% to 2.5%. The chain couples TRBV5-1 to TRBJ2-2. Sequencing input: blood. The source of this sequence is a human donor with ulcerative colitis or Crohn's disease, or a healthy co-twin of an affected twin (not recorded which). The CDR3 loop reads CASFPGVNTGELFF.